This T cell receptor (beta chain) was observed in a study of identical twins. Regarding the study as a whole: The presence of invariant MAIT and iNKT cells could partly confound analyses of zero-insertion sequences.

Between the trimmed V and J ends, which lost 3 bases and 8 bases, there was a span of 14 bases. The V gene's germline CDR1 is SGHVS and CDR2 FNYEAQ. This CDR3 region has 14 residues. This clonotype occurred many times. The target antigen is unknown. It was template switching that added a universal primer site, and there were unique molecular identifiers on the cDNA. TCRdb re-called the 5' RACE reads with MiXCR, one entry per CDR3 protein. This table has around 650,000 distinct CDR3 sequences, around 7.5% appearing once. Separately, the same data were catalogued under a study of yellow fever vaccine responses in identical twins.

This sequence originates from a woman aged 18-29 years in good health. V gene TRBV7-6 combines with J gene TRBJ2-1; D call uncertain. Sequencing was done on a sample of PBMCs. DNA of the CDR3: TGTGCCAGCAGCTTCCCTTTAAGTCAGGATGAGCAGTTCTTC. It codes for CASSFPLSQDEQFF.